A single sample is the source of the 27 T cell receptor beta chains below, sequenced in a study of blood T cell repertoires in COVID-19. Generated by immunoSEQ multiplex PCR, the TCRdb table keeps only in-frame clones and is missing some. The sample lists 150,000 to 200,000 clones, more than 70% occurring once. Sequencing was done on a sample of peripheral blood. These receptors all stem from a human donor in a cohort sampled during active COVID-19.

This chain connects TRBV5-5 to TRBJ2-7; D is perhaps TRBD2 (5 bases). CDR3 length: 14 residues. The germline V gene encodes CDR1 SGHKS and CDR2 YYEKEE (reference sequence). Trimming took off 4 bases at V and 3 bases at J, with 14 bases between the two ends. The CDR3 reads CASSVAGKVYEQYF. CDR3 DNA: TGTGCCAGCAGCGTAGCCGGGAAGGTCTACGAGCAGTACTTC.

The chain combines TRBV6-6 with TRBJ1-2, with D perhaps TRBD1 (5 bases). The CDR3 runs to 16 residues. Trimming cost V 2 bases and J 1 base, with 14 bases left between them. Germline CDR1 and CDR2: MNHNY and SVGAGI (reference sequence). The CDR3 loop reads CASSYLAAGGNYGYTF. The CDR3 coding sequence is TGTGCCAGCAGTTACCTCGCCGCGGGGGGTAACTATGGCTACACCTTC.

The genes are TRBV18 and TRBJ1-4; TRBD1 agrees at 8 bases. The CDR3 runs 15 residues. Trimming took 6 bases from V and 5 from J; bases not matched to a gene: 8. Germline V gives CDR1 KGHSH, CDR2 LQKENI. The CDR3 is CASSRTGFENEKLFF. The CDR3 nucleotides are TGTGCCAGCTCGCGGACAGGGTTTGAGAATGAAAAACTGTTTTTT.

The chain links TRBV19 to TRBJ2-1, with 7 bases fitting TRBD1. In germline, CDR1 is LNHDA, CDR2 SQIVND (reference sequence). J gave up 5 bases and V 1 base, and 2 bases lay outside the gene matches. The CDR3 extends over 14 amino acids. In nucleotides, the CDR3 is TGTGCCAGTAGTATAGGACAGGGCGACAATGAGCAGTTCTTC. Amino acids: CASSIGQGDNEQFF.

This rearrangement joins TRBV9 to TRBJ2-7; D gene ambiguous. Germline CDR1 reads SGDLS; CDR2 reads YYNGEE. This CDR3 has 13 residues. Trimming took off 0 bases at V and 7 bases at J, with 11 bases between the two ends. CDR3 protein: CASSVEPSREQYF. CDR3 DNA sequence: TGTGCCAGCAGCGTAGAGCCCTCTAGAGAGCAGTACTTC.

This chain uses TRBV5-1 with TRBJ2-3; the D is unclear. Germline assignment: CDR1 SGHRS and CDR2 YFSETQ. The CDR3 length is 15 residues. V lost 0 bases and J 2 bases, leaving 10 bases between the germline ends. The CDR3 DNA follows: TGCGCCAGCAGCTTGGGCGGTAAATCCACAGATACGCAGTATTTT. It specifies CASSLGGKSTDTQYF.

This chain connects TRBV30 to TRBJ1-3, with D perhaps TRBD1 (5 bases). Germline CDR1 is GTSNPN and CDR2 is SVGIG (reference sequence). V gave up 0 bases and J gave up 2 bases, with 8 bases separating them. The CDR3 runs 14 residues. CDR3 nucleotides: TGTGCCTGGAGTGTAAAGGGGACTGGAAACACCATATATTTT. Its protein is CAWSVKGTGNTIYF.

V is TRBV20-1 and J is TRBJ2-7, with a weak D call TRBD2 (6 bases). This CDR3 has 10 amino acids. CDR1 DFQATT and CDR2 SNEGSKA come from the germline V gene (reference sequence). The V gene lost 6 bases and the J gene lost 5 bases, with 8 bases spanning the gap. The CDR3 sequence: CSARLDEQYF. The CDR3 coding sequence is TGCAGTGCCAGACTAGACGAGCAGTACTTC.

The CDR3 reads CASSQSGLGTEVFLYQETQYF. CDR3 DNA sequence: TGCGCCAGCAGTCAATCAGGGCTTGGGACAGAGGTATTTTTGTACCAAGAGACCCAGTACTTC. The chain recombines TRBV23-1 with TRBJ2-5; 7 bases are shared with TRBD1. TRBV23-1 is filed as an ORF, its function uncertain. The length of the CDR3 is 21 residues. V lost 0 bases and J lost 0; bases outside the gene matches: 19.

This clone has only one observation. The chain's CDR3 is CASSLGVAPYNEQFF. In DNA, the CDR3 is TGTGCCAGCAGCTTGGGGGTAGCGCCATACAATGAGCAGTTCTTC. The chain combines TRBV5-4 with TRBJ2-1, with D perhaps matching TRBD2 (5 bases). The V end lost 0 bases, the J end lost 4 bases, and 11 bases lay between the germline ends. Per the germline V gene, CDR1 is SGHNT and CDR2 is YYREEE (reference sequence). The CDR3 totals 15 residues.

The rearrangement uses TRBV18 and TRBJ2-5; D perhaps matches TRBD1 (6 bases). The CDR3 covers 16 residues. V shed 2 bases and J shed 1 base, with 14 bases lying between them. Germline CDR1 is KGHSH and CDR2 is LQKENI. CDR3 DNA sequence: TGTGCCAGCTCACCATTGGGGGCGGATAGCCAAGAGACCCAGTACTTC. Its protein is CASSPLGADSQETQYF. Based on the CDR3 plus reference TRBV18 and TRBJ2-5, the full variable domain is NAGVMQNPRHLVRRRGQEARLRCSPMKGHSHVYWYRQLPEEGLKFMVYLQKENIIDESGMPKERFSAEFPKEGPSILRIQQVVRGDSAAYFCASSPLGADSQETQYFGPGTRLLVL.

This clone was seen just once. The chain uses TRBV10-2 and TRBJ1-2, with D unclear. The CDR3 totals 14 residues. Per the germline V gene, CDR1 is WSHSY and CDR2 is SAAADI. Trimming took 5 bases from V and 5 from J, leaving 15 bases between them. CDR3 nucleotide sequence: TGCGCCAGCAGTCCGACACCGACGGGGTATGGCTACACCTTC. It translates to CASSPTPTGYGYTF.

The chain has TRBV30 and TRBJ2-7, with D hard to call. Germline lookup yields CDR1 GTSNPN and CDR2 SVGIG (reference sequence). Trimming pared 5 bases from V and 0 bases from J, leaving 14 bases between. The CDR3 extends over 14 amino acids. CDR3 sequence: CAWEAEARSYEQYF. The CDR3 region has the DNA TGTGCCTGGGAGGCTGAGGCCCGCTCCTACGAGCAGTACTTC. The full variable domain, with the rest looked up from reference TRBV30 and TRBJ2-7, is SQTIHQWPATLVQPVGSPLSLECTVEGTSNPNLYWYRQAAGRGLQLLFYSVGIGQISSEVPQNLSASRPQDRQFILSSKKLLLSDSGFYLCAWEAEARSYEQYFGPGTRLTVT.

This clone was seen ten or more times. CDR3 bases: TGTGCCAGCAGTGAATCCGACACCCCGAACACTGAAGCTTTCTTT. The encoded protein is CASSESDTPNTEAFF. This chain connects TRBV2 to TRBJ1-1; D unclear. The germline gives CDR1 SNHLY, CDR2 FYNNEI. The CDR3 contains 15 residues. The ends were cut back, 2 bases at V and 1 base at J, with 11 bases in the middle. Using reference TRBV2 and TRBJ1-1 for the parts outside the CDR3, the full variable domain is EPEVTQTPSHQVTQMGQEVILRCVPISNHLYFYWYRQILGQKVEFLVSFYNNEISEKSEIFDDQFSVERPDGSNFTLKIRSTKLEDSAMYFCASSESDTPNTEAFFGQGTRLTVV.

V and J are TRBV27 and TRBJ1-6; D not resolved. V gave up 7 bases and J gave up 7 bases, with 14 bases separating them. The CDR3 extends over 14 amino acids. Germline CDR1 MNHEY, CDR2 SMNVEV (reference sequence). The CDR3 sequence: CASTPRRANSPLHF. In DNA, the CDR3 is TGTGCCAGCACTCCTAGGAGAGCGAATTCACCCCTCCACTTT.

This rearrangement joins TRBV4-3 to TRBJ1-2; D is possibly TRBD1 (5 bases). Germline V gene sequence: CDR1 LGHNA, CDR2 YSLEER. The CDR3 covers 13 residues. The V and J ends lost 3 bases and 2 bases respectively, with 7 bases between them. This CDR3 is CASSQAGNYGYTF. In DNA form, the CDR3 reads TGCGCCAGCAGCCAGGCAGGGAACTATGGCTACACCTTC.

The chain employs TRBV28 and TRBJ2-6; 7 positions match TRBD1. Trimming took 5 bases from V and 1 from J; bases not matched to a gene: 5. Germline CDR1 MDHEN, CDR2 SYDVKM. The CDR3 totals 16 residues. DNA of the CDR3: TGTGCCAGCAGTCCTCTCAGGGGGTCTGGGGCCAACGTCCTGACTTTC. It codes for CASSPLRGSGANVLTF.

The chain couples TRBV30 to TRBJ2-3, with D unclear. Germline V gene sequence: CDR1 GTSNPN, CDR2 SVGIG (reference sequence). The CDR3 contains 14 residues. V was shortened by 1 base and J by 3 bases, with 11 bases between the two germline ends. The CDR3 is CAWSASTGTDTQYF. In DNA form, the CDR3 reads TGTGCCTGGAGTGCCTCGACTGGGACAGATACGCAGTATTTT.

This clone was detected a few times. This chain joins TRBV19 and TRBJ1-1; D uncertain. Trimming left V 7 bases short and J 2 bases short, with 17 bases between. This CDR3 has 15 residues. Germline assignment: CDR1 LNHDA and CDR2 SQIVND (reference sequence). CDR3 nucleotides: TGTGCCAGTATCCCCGACTCGAGCCTCAACACTGAAGCTTTCTTT. Translating gives CASIPDSSLNTEAFF. Variable domain in full (rest from reference TRBV19 and TRBJ1-1): DGGITQSPKYLFRKEGQNVTLSCEQNLNHDAMYWYRQDPGQGLRLIYYSQIVNDFQKGDIAEGYSVSREKKESFPLTVTSAQKNPTAFYLCASIPDSSLNTEAFFGQGTRLTVV.

The rearrangement joins TRBV2 to TRBJ2-1, with D possibly being TRBD1 (6 bases). From germline, CDR1 is SNHLY and CDR2 FYNNEI. This CDR3 has 14 amino acids. Trimming removed 9 bases at V and 6 bases at J, with 18 bases between. CDR3 amino acids: CARGPRQVVNEQFF. The CDR3 coding sequence is TGTGCCAGGGGACCACGACAGGTAGTCAATGAGCAGTTCTTC.

The CDR3 region has the DNA TGTGCCAGCATCTGGGACAGCGGCTATGGCTACACCTTC. It translates to CASIWDSGYGYTF. V and J are TRBV7-2 and TRBJ1-2; 7 nucleotides align to TRBD1. CDR1 is SGHTA and CDR2 is FQGNSA in the germline V gene. This CDR3 is built from 13 residues. The V segment lost 7 bases and the J segment 4 bases; nucleotides outside the gene matches: 6. The variable domain in full, completed from reference TRBV7-2 and TRBJ1-2, reads GAGVSQSPSNKVTEKGKDVELRCDPISGHTALYWYRQSLGQGLEFLIYFQGNSAPDKSGLPSDRFSAERTGGSVSTLTIQRTQQEDSAVYLCASIWDSGYGYTFGSGTRLTVV.

The chain couples TRBV7-9 to TRBJ1-4; 9 nucleotides align to TRBD1. CDR1 is SEHNR and CDR2 is FQNEAQ in the germline V gene (reference sequence). The J segment lost 7 bases and the V segment lost 3 bases, leaving 3 bases of the junction unmatched. The CDR3 covers 14 residues. The CDR3 spells CASSFTGGVEKLFF. The CDR3 DNA reads as TGTGCCAGCAGCTTTACAGGGGGCGTTGAAAAACTGTTTTTT.

This clone was seen once. This chain connects TRBV27 to TRBJ2-5; D is possibly TRBD1 (5 bases). Trimming took off 6 bases at V and 5 bases at J, with 22 bases between the two ends. The CDR3 contains 16 residues. CDR1 and CDR2 (germline): MNHEY, SMNVEV (reference sequence). The CDR3 DNA sequence: TGTGCCAGCAGCTCAGGACACCTAATAGGGGTGGAGACCCAGTACTTC. It encodes CASSSGHLIGVETQYF.

The chain has TRBV5-8 and TRBJ1-5; possibly TRBD1 for D (5 bases). The CDR3 consists of 15 residues. Germline values: CDR1 SGHTS, CDR2 YDEGEE. Trimming removed 0 bases from V and 8 bases from J, with 15 bases in between. The DNA for the CDR3 is TGTGCCAGCAGCTTGGGCGGGGCAATGGTAGAGCCCCAGCATTTT. This sequence encodes CASSLGGAMVEPQHF.

CDR3 sequence reads: CASSLRQNTEAFF. DNA for the CDR3: TGTGCCAGCAGCTTAAGACAGAACACTGAAGCTTTCTTT. The V gene is TRBV7-2, the J gene TRBJ1-1; D gene unclear. This CDR3 contains 13 residues. V was cut by 2 bases and J by 1 base, with 5 bases left in between. From germline, CDR1 is SGHTA and CDR2 FQGNSA.

The chain uses TRBV6-5 and TRBJ1-2, with D possibly matching TRBD1 (6 bases). CDR1 and CDR2 from the germline V gene are MNHEY and SVGAGI. The CDR3 loop spans 13 amino acids. Trimming left V 2 bases short and J 6 bases short, with 10 bases between. CDR3 residues: CASSYGQSNGYTF. CDR3 bases: TGTGCCAGCAGTTACGGACAGTCCAATGGCTACACCTTC.

The genes are TRBV5-8 and TRBJ1-5; 7 bases map to TRBD1. V gave up 0 bases and J gave up 6 bases; unmatched junction bases: 9. CDR3 size: 16 residues. Germline V lookup: CDR1 SGHTS, CDR2 YDEGEE. CDR3 sequence (DNA): TGTGCCAGCAGCTTGGATACAGGGGTCCGTATTCAGCCCCAGCATTTT. It specifies CASSLDTGVRIQPQHF.